This T cell receptor beta chain was sequenced during a study of blood T cell repertoires in COVID-19. Turning to the study itself: The United States, Italy and Spain were the sources of the acute and convalescent COVID-19 samples. T cells, B-cell-depleted T cells, or PBMCs supplied cDNA or gDNA.

In the original processing: The assay estimated nucleated cells by amplifying reference gene primers. Clones were read by immunoSEQ multiplex PCR, and TCRdb kept only the in-frame ones, dropping some. V, J and clone size reflect that table, while D and trimming were determined from the DNA. The repertoire includes approximately 450,000 clones, around nine tenths of them detected once, and around 4.4% sits in the top ten. Germline assignment: CDR1 SQVTM and CDR2 ANQGSEA. The CDR3 sequence is 13 residues long. The V gene lost 6 bases and the J gene lost 2 bases, with 13 bases spanning the gap. The sequenced sample consisted of peripheral blood. V gene TRBV29-1 combines with J gene TRBJ1-2; tentatively, D is TRBD1 (6 bases). This sequence originates from a woman in her 30s with acute or convalescent COVID-19. Here the CDR3 reads CSVAGTQNYGYTF. In DNA, the CDR3 is TGCAGCGTAGCCGGGACACAGAACTATGGCTACACCTTC.